This is a list of T cell receptor beta chains from one sample in a study of blood T cell repertoires in COVID-19. Assay used: immunoSEQ multiplex PCR; TCRdb lists only in-frame clones, some missing. The sample includes roughly 160,000 clones, just under 90% of them seen just once. The sample consisted of peripheral blood. These receptors originate from a woman aged 70-85 years with COVID-19, enrolled during active disease. CDR3s include the opening cysteine and the closing phenylalanine or tryptophan. The order of the fields is J gene, V gene, clone size, D gene, CDR3 protein, CDR3 DNA. A D gene is named only where the DNA matches it firmly. The size of a clone is reported for some rows only, either as once, few or many, or as a class for expanded clones.

j_call: TRBJ1-1
v_call: TRBV6-5
clone_size: NA
d_call: TRBD1
cdr3_aa: CASRKLTGMNTEAFF
cdr3_nt: TGTGCCAGCAGGAAACTGACAGGGATGAACACTGAAGCTTTCTTT

j_call: TRBJ2-4
v_call: TRBV6-5
clone_size: NA
d_call: NA
cdr3_aa: CASSPPGDWGSQYF
cdr3_nt: TGTGCCAGCAGTCCCCCGGGGGACTGGGGGTCTCAGTACTTC

j_call: TRBJ2-2
v_call: TRBV19
clone_size: NA
d_call: TRBD2
cdr3_aa: CASSSGGPPRGELFF
cdr3_nt: TGTGCCAGTAGTAGCGGGGGGCCTCCCAGAGGGGAGCTGTTTTTT

j_call: TRBJ2-3
v_call: TRBV9
clone_size: NA
d_call: TRBD2
cdr3_aa: CASSSTSGGTDTQYF
cdr3_nt: TGTGCCAGCAGCTCGACTAGCGGGGGGACAGATACGCAGTATTTT

j_call: TRBJ1-1
v_call: TRBV24-1
clone_size: NA
d_call: NA
cdr3_aa: CATSTAGLGTEAFF
cdr3_nt: TGTGCCACCAGTACGGCGGGGCTCGGCACTGAAGCTTTCTTT

j_call: TRBJ2-3
v_call: TRBV19
clone_size: NA
d_call: NA
cdr3_aa: CASGAQGFVGDTQYF
cdr3_nt: TGTGCCAGTGGGGCACAGGGTTTTGTCGGAGATACGCAGTATTTT

j_call: TRBJ2-7
v_call: TRBV7-3
clone_size: NA
d_call: TRBD2
cdr3_aa: CASSLGLAGGRDEQYF
cdr3_nt: TGTGCCAGCAGCTTGGGACTAGCGGGGGGGCGCGACGAGCAGTACTTC

j_call: TRBJ2-2
v_call: TRBV5-4
clone_size: NA
d_call: NA
cdr3_aa: CASSLGQNTGELFF
cdr3_nt: TGTGCCAGCAGCTTGGGGCAGAACACCGGGGAGCTGTTTTTT

j_call: TRBJ1-2
v_call: TRBV7-2
clone_size: NA
d_call: NA
cdr3_aa: CASRIRVSDGYTF
cdr3_nt: TGTGCCAGCAGAATCAGGGTATCGGATGGCTACACCTTC

j_call: TRBJ1-1
v_call: TRBV5-1
clone_size: many
d_call: TRBD1
cdr3_aa: CASSRQGVENTEAFF
cdr3_nt: TGCGCCAGCAGCCGACAGGGAGTTGAAAACACTGAAGCTTTCTTT

j_call: TRBJ2-1
v_call: TRBV5-1
clone_size: NA
d_call: TRBD2
cdr3_aa: CASSWGTSYNEQFF
cdr3_nt: TGCGCCAGCAGCTGGGGGACTAGTTACAATGAGCAGTTCTTC

j_call: TRBJ2-1
v_call: TRBV28
clone_size: NA
d_call: TRBD1
cdr3_aa: CAAGTGAYNEQFF
cdr3_nt: TGTGCCGCGGGGACAGGGGCCTACAATGAGCAGTTCTTC

j_call: TRBJ2-7
v_call: TRBV6-2/TRBV6-3
clone_size: NA
d_call: NA
cdr3_aa: CASSLQGTNEQYF
cdr3_nt: TGTGCCAGCAGTCTACAGGGCACCAACGAGCAGTACTTC

j_call: TRBJ1-2
v_call: TRBV7-9
clone_size: NA
d_call: TRBD1
cdr3_aa: CASSRQGWPERNGYTF
cdr3_nt: TGTGCCAGCAGCCGACAGGGATGGCCAGAGCGAAATGGCTACACCTTC

j_call: TRBJ2-3
v_call: TRBV11-3
clone_size: NA
d_call: TRBD1
cdr3_aa: CASSERTGGKDTQYF
cdr3_nt: TGTGCCAGCAGCGAGCGGACAGGGGGGAAAGATACGCAGTATTTT

j_call: TRBJ2-2
v_call: TRBV5-1
clone_size: NA
d_call: TRBD2
cdr3_aa: CASSLNSAGGPGELFF
cdr3_nt: TGCGCCAGCAGCTTAAACTCGGCGGGGGGGCCGGGGGAGCTGTTTTTT

j_call: TRBJ1-4
v_call: TRBV5-8
clone_size: NA
d_call: TRBD1
cdr3_aa: CASSLGRTGRDKNEKLFF
cdr3_nt: TGTGCCAGCAGCTTGGGTCGGACAGGACGTGACAAGAATGAAAAACTGTTTTTT

j_call: TRBJ1-6
v_call: TRBV13
clone_size: NA
d_call: TRBD1
cdr3_aa: CASSPDRDNSPLHF
cdr3_nt: TGTGCCAGCAGCCCAGACAGGGATAATTCACCCCTCCACTTT

j_call: TRBJ1-4
v_call: TRBV5-4
clone_size: medium-sized
d_call: NA
cdr3_aa: CASSLGGGVDEKLFF
cdr3_nt: TGTGCCAGCAGCTTGGGGGGGGGCGTGGATGAAAAACTGTTTTTT

j_call: TRBJ1-3
v_call: TRBV10-3
clone_size: NA
d_call: TRBD1
cdr3_aa: CAISEGGQRPSGNTIYF
cdr3_nt: TGTGCCATCAGTGAAGGGGGACAGCGTCCTTCTGGAAACACCATATATTTT

j_call: TRBJ2-4
v_call: TRBV18
clone_size: NA
d_call: NA
cdr3_aa: CASSQQGRQLGNIQYF
cdr3_nt: TGTGCCAGCTCACAGCAAGGCCGGCAGCTAGGAAACATTCAGTACTTC

j_call: TRBJ2-7
v_call: TRBV12-3/TRBV12-4
clone_size: NA
d_call: NA
cdr3_aa: CASSLSRTDKQYF
cdr3_nt: TGTGCCAGCAGTTTATCCCGAACTGACAAGCAGTACTTC

j_call: TRBJ1-6
v_call: TRBV7-2
clone_size: NA
d_call: TRBD1
cdr3_aa: CASSPADRGDSPLHF
cdr3_nt: TGTGCCAGCAGCCCAGCGGACAGGGGGGATTCACCCCTCCACTTT

j_call: TRBJ2-2
v_call: TRBV25-1
clone_size: NA
d_call: NA
cdr3_aa: CASSKPGQGGAGELFF
cdr3_nt: TGTGCCAGCAGCAAGCCGGGGCAGGGGGGCGCCGGGGAGCTGTTTTTT

j_call: TRBJ2-2
v_call: TRBV11-3
clone_size: NA
d_call: TRBD2
cdr3_aa: CASSSPPSGGVGELFF
cdr3_nt: TGTGCCAGCAGCTCCCCCCCGAGCGGGGGGGTCGGGGAGCTGTTTTTT

j_call: TRBJ2-5
v_call: TRBV27
clone_size: once
d_call: NA
cdr3_aa: CASSFRREETQYF
cdr3_nt: TGTGCCAGCAGTTTCAGGAGGGAAGAGACCCAGTACTTC

j_call: TRBJ2-7
v_call: TRBV6-2/TRBV6-3
clone_size: NA
d_call: NA
cdr3_aa: CASSFFAGAVDEQYF
cdr3_nt: TGTGCCAGCAGTTTTTTCGCGGGGGCCGTTGACGAGCAGTACTTC

j_call: TRBJ1-2
v_call: TRBV18
clone_size: NA
d_call: NA
cdr3_aa: CASSLSGLNNYGYTF
cdr3_nt: TGTGCCAGCTCACTCTCCGGACTGAACAACTATGGCTACACCTTC

j_call: TRBJ2-3
v_call: TRBV28
clone_size: NA
d_call: NA
cdr3_aa: CASSPGQIQDTQYF
cdr3_nt: TGTGCCAGCAGTCCCGGACAGATTCAAGATACGCAGTATTTT

j_call: TRBJ1-1
v_call: TRBV5-1
clone_size: NA
d_call: TRBD1
cdr3_aa: CASSADRDTEAFF
cdr3_nt: TGCGCCAGCAGCGCGGACAGGGACACTGAAGCTTTCTTT

j_call: TRBJ1-5
v_call: TRBV28
clone_size: NA
d_call: NA
cdr3_aa: CASNGGAPGRNQPQHF
cdr3_nt: TGTGCCAGCAACGGAGGGGCTCCGGGACGCAATCAGCCCCAGCATTTT

j_call: TRBJ1-1
v_call: TRBV6-6
clone_size: NA
d_call: NA
cdr3_aa: CASGLNEAFF
cdr3_nt: TGTGCCAGCGGACTAAATGAAGCTTTCTTT

j_call: TRBJ2-7
v_call: TRBV24-1
clone_size: NA
d_call: TRBD1
cdr3_aa: CATSPGGYEQYF
cdr3_nt: TGTGCCACCAGTCCAGGGGGCTACGAGCAGTACTTC

j_call: TRBJ1-1
v_call: TRBV5-1
clone_size: NA
d_call: NA
cdr3_aa: CASSGTASGGLHTEAFF
cdr3_nt: TGCGCCAGCAGCGGAACCGCTTCCGGAGGGCTTCACACTGAAGCTTTCTTT

j_call: TRBJ1-6
v_call: TRBV10-1
clone_size: NA
d_call: NA
cdr3_aa: CASSESGRDSPLHF
cdr3_nt: TGCGCCAGCAGTGAGTCGGGGAGGGATTCACCCCTCCACTTT

j_call: TRBJ2-3
v_call: TRBV7-8
clone_size: NA
d_call: TRBD2
cdr3_aa: CASSLDRGGAPTDTQYF
cdr3_nt: TGTGCCAGCAGCTTAGATCGCGGGGGTGCCCCCACAGATACGCAGTATTTT

j_call: TRBJ2-3
v_call: TRBV27
clone_size: few
d_call: TRBD2
cdr3_aa: CASSSIAGGDTDTQYF
cdr3_nt: TGTGCCAGCAGTTCTATAGCGGGGGGGGACACAGATACGCAGTATTTT

j_call: TRBJ1-2
v_call: TRBV12-3/TRBV12-4
clone_size: once
d_call: NA
cdr3_aa: CASSFGVYGYTF
cdr3_nt: TGTGCCAGCAGTTTCGGGGTCTATGGCTACACCTTC

j_call: TRBJ2-5
v_call: TRBV9
clone_size: NA
d_call: NA
cdr3_aa: CASSVGGGETQYF
cdr3_nt: TGTGCCAGCAGCGTAGGTGGCGGGGAGACCCAGTACTTC

j_call: TRBJ1-1
v_call: TRBV24-1
clone_size: NA
d_call: NA
cdr3_aa: CATSDQSYTEAFF
cdr3_nt: TGTGCCACCAGTGATCAGTCCTACACTGAAGCTTTCTTT

j_call: TRBJ2-3
v_call: TRBV7-2
clone_size: NA
d_call: TRBD1
cdr3_aa: CASRRMLGQPPDTQYF
cdr3_nt: TGTGCCAGCAGAAGGATGTTGGGACAGCCACCAGATACGCAGTATTTT

j_call: TRBJ1-1
v_call: TRBV5-1
clone_size: NA
d_call: NA
cdr3_aa: CASSLSWGRTEAFF
cdr3_nt: TGCGCCAGCAGCTTGAGCTGGGGGCGGACTGAAGCTTTCTTT

j_call: TRBJ1-1
v_call: TRBV27
clone_size: NA
d_call: NA
cdr3_aa: CASSFYSGGGGTEAFF
cdr3_nt: TGTGCCAGCAGTTTTTATAGCGGAGGGGGGGGCACTGAAGCTTTCTTT

j_call: TRBJ1-6
v_call: TRBV30
clone_size: few
d_call: NA
cdr3_aa: CAWSPDYNSPLHF
cdr3_nt: TGTGCCTGGAGTCCAGATTATAATTCACCCCTCCACTTT

j_call: TRBJ2-1
v_call: TRBV29-1
clone_size: NA
d_call: TRBD1
cdr3_aa: CSAYRGLEQFF
cdr3_nt: TGCAGCGCCTACAGGGGGCTGGAGCAGTTCTTC

j_call: TRBJ2-3
v_call: TRBV5-8
clone_size: NA
d_call: NA
cdr3_aa: CASSLGRATDTQYF
cdr3_nt: TGTGCCAGCAGCTTGGGCCGAGCCACAGATACGCAGTATTTT

j_call: TRBJ1-5
v_call: TRBV4-1
clone_size: NA
d_call: TRBD1
cdr3_aa: CASSQEGQGSVNQPQHF
cdr3_nt: TGCGCCAGCAGCCAAGAGGGACAGGGGTCGGTCAATCAGCCCCAGCATTTT

j_call: TRBJ1-6
v_call: TRBV5-1
clone_size: NA
d_call: TRBD1
cdr3_aa: CASSRQGSESYNSPLHF
cdr3_nt: TGCGCCAGCAGCAGACAGGGGTCAGAATCCTATAATTCACCCCTCCACTTT

j_call: TRBJ2-3
v_call: TRBV28
clone_size: NA
d_call: NA
cdr3_aa: CASGRRNTPWGTDTQYF
cdr3_nt: TGTGCCAGCGGGAGGCGCAACACGCCCTGGGGCACAGATACGCAGTATTTT

j_call: TRBJ1-2
v_call: TRBV5-1
clone_size: NA
d_call: TRBD1
cdr3_aa: CASSSTSRGRMAYGYTF
cdr3_nt: TGCGCCAGCAGCTCTACCTCCAGGGGGCGTATGGCCTATGGCTACACCTTC

j_call: TRBJ1-2
v_call: TRBV28
clone_size: NA
d_call: NA
cdr3_aa: CASSLQYGYTF
cdr3_nt: TGTGCCAGCAGTTTACAATATGGCTACACCTTC

j_call: TRBJ2-7
v_call: TRBV5-1
clone_size: NA
d_call: TRBD1
cdr3_aa: CASSEGQGVDEQYF
cdr3_nt: TGCGCCAGCAGCGAGGGACAGGGCGTGGACGAGCAGTACTTC

j_call: TRBJ2-3
v_call: TRBV18
clone_size: NA
d_call: TRBD2
cdr3_aa: CASSPLPIAGGPSDTQYF
cdr3_nt: TGTGCCAGCTCACCACTCCCAATAGCGGGGGGGCCATCAGATACGCAGTATTTT

j_call: TRBJ2-1
v_call: TRBV5-1
clone_size: NA
d_call: TRBD2
cdr3_aa: CASGTSGPYNEQFF
cdr3_nt: TGCGCCAGCGGTACTAGCGGGCCCTACAATGAGCAGTTCTTC

j_call: TRBJ1-5
v_call: TRBV5-8
clone_size: NA
d_call: TRBD1
cdr3_aa: CASSFRKGQVQQPQHF
cdr3_nt: TGTGCCAGCAGCTTTAGAAAAGGACAGGTCCAACAGCCCCAGCATTTT

j_call: TRBJ1-1
v_call: TRBV7-9
clone_size: once
d_call: TRBD1
cdr3_aa: CASSLGWTGMGTEAFF
cdr3_nt: TGTGCCAGCAGCTTGGGATGGACAGGGATGGGAACTGAAGCTTTCTTT

j_call: TRBJ1-3
v_call: TRBV13
clone_size: NA
d_call: NA
cdr3_aa: CASSLGVLGHNSGNTIYF
cdr3_nt: TGTGCCAGCAGCTTAGGTGTACTTGGGCATAACTCTGGAAACACCATATATTTT